This T cell receptor beta chain emerged from a study of regulatory and conventional T cells in RAG deficiency. TCRdb keeps only in-frame clones here, not all; method: immunoSEQ multiplex PCR. Found here are roughly 19,000 clones, approximately 90% of them singletons; the top ten hold around 1.4%. V lost 5 bases and J 1 base, leaving 14 bases between the germline ends. The CDR3 runs 15 residues. Per the germline V gene, CDR1 is SEHNR and CDR2 is FQNEAQ (reference sequence). On this clone itself: Antigen: not known.

Whole-study findings and limits: In Omenn syndrome, Treg and Tconv repertoires overlapped >75%.

Blood CD4+ CD25-high CD127-low regulatory T cells supplied the genomic DNA template. The data also belong to a second study, concerning regulatory T cells. That publication notes: Primers: 52 TRBV forward and 13 TRBJ reverse.

Sample: Tregs sorted from blood. The origin of this receptor is a human donor in good health. J is TRBJ2-5 and V is TRBV7-9, with D possibly matching TRBD1 (5 bases). The DNA for the CDR3 is TGTGCCAGCAGCCCTCGCAGGGTGCTCCAAGAGACCCAGTACTTC. It is translated as CASSPRRVLQETQYF. The full variable domain, with the rest looked up from reference TRBV7-9 and TRBJ2-5, is DTGVSQNPRHKITKRGQNVTFRCDPISEHNRLYWYRQTLGQGPEFLTYFQNEAQLEKSRLLSDRFSAERPKGSFSTLEIQRTEQGDSAMYLCASSPRRVLQETQYFGPGTRLLVL.